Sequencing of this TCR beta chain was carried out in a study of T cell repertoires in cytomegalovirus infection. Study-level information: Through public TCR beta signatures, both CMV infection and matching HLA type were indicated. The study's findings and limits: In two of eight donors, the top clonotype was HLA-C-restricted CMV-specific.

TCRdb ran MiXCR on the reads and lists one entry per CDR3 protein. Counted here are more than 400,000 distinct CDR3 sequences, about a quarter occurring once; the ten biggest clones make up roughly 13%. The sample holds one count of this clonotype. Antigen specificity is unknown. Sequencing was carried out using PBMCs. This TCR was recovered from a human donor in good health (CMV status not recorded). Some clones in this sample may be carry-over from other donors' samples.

CDR3: CSARLDANEQFF. CDR3 DNA: TGCAGTGCTAGATTGGACGCCAATGAGCAGTTCTTC. The J gene is TRBJ2-1, the V gene TRBV20-1, with D unclear. The V end lost 2 bases, the J end lost 6 bases, and 8 bases lay between the germline ends. Germline values: CDR1 DFQATT, CDR2 SNEGSKA (reference sequence). This CDR3 is built from 12 residues.